These 17 T cell receptor beta chains were all obtained from the same sample, sequenced in a study of control samples from healthy donors and cancer patients. Sequencing used immunoSEQ multiplex PCR; TCRdb keeps in-frame clones, though not all of them. The repertoire holds 120,000 or so clones, 89% seen once, with about 40% in the top ten. Sequencing was performed on blood. The receptor set was obtained from a man aged 45-60 years in good health.

The CDR3 is CASSTYFGTGNTIYF. DNA for the CDR3: TGTGCCAGCAGCACCTACTTTGGCACTGGAAACACCATATATTTT. The rearrangement joins TRBV7-2 to TRBJ1-3; no definite D call. CDR1 and CDR2 (germline): SGHTA, FQGNSA. The germline V and J ends were trimmed by 5 bases and 2 bases, with 13 bases remaining between them. The CDR3 sequence is 15 residues long.

This clone was found a few times. Other DNA sequences of this sample code for an identical CDR3. The chain joins TRBV5-6 to TRBJ1-5; D not resolved. The V and J ends lost 0 bases and 6 bases respectively, with 13 bases between them. The CDR3 length is 15 residues. The germline V gene has CDR1 SGHDT and CDR2 YYEEEE. The CDR3 DNA reads TGTGCCAGCAGCTTGGCCGCGCGGGTTGGTCAGCCCCAGCATTTT. Translated, it gives CASSLAARVGQPQHF.

The rearrangement joins TRBV4-1 to TRBJ1-3, with 9 bases fitting TRBD1. This CDR3 spans 17 amino acids. V shed 1 base and J 2 bases; nucleotides not matched to a gene: 6. Germline V CDR1 and CDR2: MGHRA, YSYEKL. The chain's CDR3 is CASSQVVGQGTGNTIYF. CDR3 coding DNA: TGCGCCAGCAGCCAAGTAGTCGGACAGGGGACTGGAAACACCATATATTTT.

The chain employs TRBV14 and TRBJ2-2; TRBD2 is a possible D gene (5 bases). V was shortened by 0 bases and J by 0 bases, with 17 bases between the two germline ends. Germline V CDR1 and CDR2: SGHDN, FVKESK. The length of the CDR3 is 19 residues. CDR3 DNA sequence: TGTGCCAGCAGCCAAGATAACCGGAGGTACCTAACGAACACCGGGGAGCTGTTTTTT. This gives the protein CASSQDNRRYLTNTGELFF.

This clone was counted once. In DNA form, the CDR3 reads TGTGCCAGCAGCGAGGGGACAGGGAGTTCACCCCTCCACTTT. It encodes CASSEGTGSSPLHF. The chain carries TRBV9 and TRBJ1-6; 9 bases are a match to TRBD1. The CDR3 runs to 14 residues. Germline CDR1 SGDLS, CDR2 YYNGEE. The V segment lost 3 bases and the J segment 9 bases; nucleotides outside the gene matches: 4. The entire variable domain, with the rest obtained from reference TRBV9 and TRBJ1-6, is as follows: DSGVTQTPKHLITATGQRVTLRCSPRSGDLSVYWYQQSLDQGLQFLIQYYNGEERAKGNILERFSAQQFPDLHSELNLSSLELGDSALYFCASSEGTGSSPLHFGNGTRLTVT.

The rearrangement joins TRBV4-3 to TRBJ1-1; TRBD1 is a possible D gene (5 bases). The CDR3 loop spans 12 amino acids. The V end lost 6 bases, the J end lost 1 base, and 6 bases lay between the germline ends. Germline CDR1 LGHNA, CDR2 YSLEER. The CDR3 DNA reads as TGCGCCAGCAGAAGGGGGAACACTGAAGCTTTCTTT. It yields the protein CASRRGNTEAFF.

In regard to this clone: Other DNA sequences in this specimen translate into the identical CDR3. This sequence joins TRBV5-1 and TRBJ1-5; no definite D call. The V and J ends lost 0 bases and 1 base respectively, with 8 bases between them. The CDR3 consists of 15 residues. The V gene's germline CDR1 is SGHRS and CDR2 YFSETQ. CDR3 sequence (DNA): TGCGCCAGCAGCTTGGAAGGGTTCAGCAATCAGCCCCAGCATTTT. This translates into CASSLEGFSNQPQHF.

The chain uses TRBV4-3 and TRBJ1-1; a weak D match, TRBD1 (6 bases). Germline CDR1 LGHNA, CDR2 YSLEER. V lost 4 bases and J lost 1, with 10 bases in between. This CDR3 comprises 14 residues. The CDR3 DNA reads as TGCGCCAGCAGCCTACTACAGGGGAACACTGAAGCTTTCTTT. Translating it yields CASSLLQGNTEAFF.

The chain has TRBV5-5 and TRBJ1-2; unclear D gene. The germline V and J ends were trimmed by 0 bases and 2 bases, with 8 bases remaining between them. The CDR3 totals 14 residues. The germline V gene encodes CDR1 SGHKS and CDR2 YYEKEE (reference sequence). CDR3 nucleotide sequence: TGTGCCAGCAGCTTGGTCGGAGGGAACTATGGCTACACCTTC. Translation: CASSLVGGNYGYTF.

The chain has TRBV18 and TRBJ2-1, with a possible D match to TRBD2 (6 bases). The CDR3 loop spans 15 amino acids. The germline V gene has CDR1 KGHSH and CDR2 LQKENI. Trimming stripped 4 bases from V and 2 bases from J, with 12 bases between. Here the CDR3 DNA reads TGTGCCAGCTCACGGATAGCGGAGACCTACAATGAGCAGTTCTTC. Its protein product is CASSRIAETYNEQFF.

This sequence joins TRBV18 and TRBJ1-3, with 7 bases matching TRBD1. This CDR3 has 17 residues. The ends lost 5 bases at V and 0 bases at J; junction bases unmatched: 10. The germline CDR1 and CDR2 sequences are KGHSH and LQKENI. CDR3 protein: CASSTTGTSLSGNTIYF. The CDR3, as DNA: TGTGCCAGCTCAACGACAGGGACCAGCCTCTCTGGAAACACCATATATTTT.

J is TRBJ2-3 and V is TRBV14, with 10 bases matching TRBD1. CDR1 is SGHDN, CDR2 FVKESK, per germline. The CDR3 consists of 17 residues. The V gene end was trimmed by 4 bases and the J gene end by 1 base; junction bases not matched to a gene: 8. The CDR3 nucleotides are TGTGCCAGCAGCCCTGGACCTGGGACAGGGGGCACAGATACGCAGTATTTT. As protein: CASSPGPGTGGTDTQYF.

The CDR3 region is CASALSMNTEAFF. CDR3 nucleotide sequence: TGTGCTAGTGCCTTGTCCATGAACACTGAAGCTTTCTTT. The chain couples TRBV12-5 to TRBJ1-1, with D unresolved. Germline V gene lookup returns CDR1 LGHNT and CDR2 FRNRAP. Trimming took off 7 bases at V and 0 bases at J, with 9 bases between the two ends. CDR3 size: 13 residues.

About this clone: The sample has other DNA sequences that encode this CDR3 too. The J gene is TRBJ1-2, the V gene TRBV5-1; D perhaps matches TRBD1 (5 bases). CDR1 SGHRS and CDR2 YFSETQ come from the germline V gene. This CDR3 region has 13 residues. V was trimmed by 4 bases and J by 8 bases, leaving 15 bases between them. The CDR3 nucleotides read TGCGCCAGCAGCACCGGGCAGGGCTTGGGCTACACCTTC. Its protein product is CASSTGQGLGYTF.

This clone was counted once. This chain connects TRBV2 to TRBJ1-4, with 8 bases aligning to TRBD1. V trimming: 3 bases; J trimming: 6 bases; junction bases outside the gene matches: 3. CDR3 size: 14 residues. Germline loops: CDR1 SNHLY, CDR2 FYNNEI. CDR3 sequence: CASSDTGGHEKLFF. The CDR3 nucleotides read TGTGCCAGCAGTGACACAGGGGGACATGAAAAACTGTTTTTT.

The V and J genes are TRBV29-1 and TRBJ2-3; D unclear. The CDR3 length is 13 residues. CDR1 SQVTM and CDR2 ANQGSEA come from the germline V gene. The V and J ends lost 4 bases and 2 bases respectively, with 10 bases between them. In DNA, the CDR3 is TGCAGCGTTGTCCCGGAAGCCACAGATACGCAGTATTTT. It yields the protein CSVVPEATDTQYF.

This clone was seen just once. The chain links TRBV19 to TRBJ2-7; the D call may be TRBD1 or TRBD2 (5 bases each). In germline, CDR1 is LNHDA, CDR2 SQIVND (reference sequence). V was trimmed by 3 bases and J by 3 bases, leaving 12 bases between them. The CDR3 covers 14 residues. CDR3 sequence reads: CASSIGTFYYEQYF. CDR3 coding DNA: TGTGCCAGTAGTATCGGGACGTTTTACTACGAGCAGTACTTC.